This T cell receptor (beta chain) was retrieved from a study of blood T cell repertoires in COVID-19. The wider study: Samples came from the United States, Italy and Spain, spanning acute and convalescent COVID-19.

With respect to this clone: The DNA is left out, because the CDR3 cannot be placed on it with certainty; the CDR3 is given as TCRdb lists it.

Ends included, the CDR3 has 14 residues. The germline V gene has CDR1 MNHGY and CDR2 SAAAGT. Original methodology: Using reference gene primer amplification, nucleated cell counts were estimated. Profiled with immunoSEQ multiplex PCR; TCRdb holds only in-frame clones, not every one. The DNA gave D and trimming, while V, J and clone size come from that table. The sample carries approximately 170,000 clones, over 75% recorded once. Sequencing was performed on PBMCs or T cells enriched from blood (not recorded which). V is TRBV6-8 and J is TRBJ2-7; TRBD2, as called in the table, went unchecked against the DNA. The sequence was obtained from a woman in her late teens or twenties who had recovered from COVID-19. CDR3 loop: CASILGTSGYEQYF.